One sample yielded the 19 T cell receptor beta chains listed below, sequenced in a study of shared clonotypes between healthy human individuals. This table comes from immunoSEQ multiplex PCR, and its TCRdb copy is limited to in-frame clones, with some not included. This sample yields 2 million to 2.5 million clones, of which roughly 93% are seen a single time; approximately 0.36% belongs to the top ten. The material sequenced was naive CD4+ T cells from PBMCs. The subset denotes: CD45RA+ positively selected. These receptor sequences come from a man aged 18-30 years in good health. Some clones in this sample may be carry-over from other donors' samples.

The chain recombines TRBV9 with TRBJ1-2; 10 bases align to TRBD1. Looked up from germline, CDR1 is SGDLS and CDR2 is YYNGEE. V lost 3 bases and J lost 4; bases outside the gene matches: 12. The CDR3 is made up of 17 amino acids. The CDR3 here is CASSAASTGGGIYGYTF. In DNA form, the CDR3 reads TGTGCCAGCAGCGCAGCATCGACAGGGGGCGGCATCTATGGCTACACCTTC.

The chain carries TRBV5-4 and TRBJ2-7, with a weak D call TRBD2 (7 bases). Germline V CDR1 and CDR2: SGHNT, YYREEE (reference sequence). The CDR3 length is 17 residues. V lost 0 bases and J lost 5, with 21 bases in between. CDR3 nucleotide sequence: TGTGCCAGCAGCTTGGTTCGGCCGGGGGGCTATCTTGACGAGCAGTACTTC. Its translation: CASSLVRPGGYLDEQYF.

The V gene is TRBV7-6, the J gene TRBJ2-3; 7 positions agree with TRBD2. Germline-derived CDR1 and CDR2 are SGHVS and FNYEAQ. The CDR3 totals 14 residues. Trimming took 1 base from V and 4 from J; bases not matched to a gene: 2. The CDR3 reads CASSLVRGADTQYF. The DNA for the CDR3 is TGTGCCAGCAGCTTAGTTCGGGGGGCAGATACGCAGTATTTT. Filled out from reference TRBV7-6 and TRBJ2-3, the complete variable domain reads GAGVSQSPRYKVTKRGQDVALRCDPISGHVSLYWYRQALGQGPEFLTYFNYEAQQDKSGLPNDRFSAERPEGSISTLTIQRTEQRDSAMYRCASSLVRGADTQYFGPGTRLTVL.

The chain carries TRBV29-1 and TRBJ1-5, with 7 bases lining up with TRBD1. The germline CDR1 and CDR2 sequences are SQVTM and ANQGSEA. V shed 6 bases, J shed 5 bases, and the junction held 7 bases outside the gene matches. The CDR3 length is 13 residues. In nucleotides, the CDR3 is TGCAGCGTAGCAGGGGGATTCGATCAGCCCCAGCATTTT. Encoded protein: CSVAGGFDQPQHF. Supplemented by reference TRBV29-1 and TRBJ1-5, the full variable domain reads SAVISQKPSRDICQRGTSLTIQCQVDSQVTMMFWYRQQPGQSLTLIATANQGSEATYESGFVIDKFPISRPNLTFSTLTVSNMSPEDSSIYLCSVAGGFDQPQHFGDGTRLSIL.

CDR3 nucleotides: TGTGCCAGCAGAGAGGGTGGACACACCGGGGAGCTGTTTTTT. Translation: CASREGGHTGELFF. The chain joins TRBV9 to TRBJ2-2, with D possibly matching TRBD2 (5 bases). V gave up 5 bases and J gave up 3 bases, with 11 bases separating them. The length of the CDR3 is 14 residues. Per the germline V gene, CDR1 is SGDLS and CDR2 is YYNGEE. Drawing the rest from reference TRBV9 and TRBJ2-2, the complete variable domain is DSGVTQTPKHLITATGQRVTLRCSPRSGDLSVYWYQQSLDQGLQFLIQYYNGEERAKGNILERFSAQQFPDLHSELNLSSLELGDSALYFCASREGGHTGELFFGEGSRLTVL.

This chain connects TRBV5-1 to TRBJ2-3; 9 bases match TRBD2. Germline loops: CDR1 SGHRS, CDR2 YFSETQ. The ends lost 0 bases at V and 3 bases at J; junction bases unmatched: 5. This CDR3 comprises 16 residues. DNA for the CDR3: TGCGCCAGCAGCTTGGAGGCGGGAGGGCCTACAGATACGCAGTATTTT. It codes for CASSLEAGGPTDTQYF.

This clone was recorded only once. This chain links TRBV9 with TRBJ2-1, with a possible D match to TRBD1 (5 bases). Trimming pared 4 bases from V and 1 base from J, leaving 9 bases between. In germline, CDR1 is SGDLS, CDR2 YYNGEE. The CDR3 covers 14 residues. The CDR3 DNA reads TGTGCCAGCAGCCCAGGGCCTTCCTACAATGAGCAGTTCTTC. Translation: CASSPGPSYNEQFF.

The CDR3 sequence is CASRSGGGFGNTIYF. CDR3 nucleotides: TGTGCCAGCCGTAGTGGGGGGGGATTTGGAAACACCATATATTTT. The V and J genes are TRBV25-1 and TRBJ1-3; tentatively, D is TRBD1 (5 bases). This CDR3 spans 15 amino acids. Per germline, CDR1 MGHDK and CDR2 SYGVNS. V lost 8 bases, J lost 3 bases, and 17 bases lay in between.

The V call is TRBV4-1, the J call TRBJ1-5; D gene uncertain. The V and J ends lost 8 bases and 5 bases respectively, with 22 bases between them. The CDR3 is 16 residues long. Germline CDR1 MGHRA, CDR2 YSYEKL. The CDR3 here is CASSGPDGRGDQPQHF. CDR3 DNA sequence: TGCGCCAGCTCCGGTCCCGACGGGAGAGGAGATCAGCCCCAGCATTTT.

The V gene is TRBV6-5, the J gene TRBJ2-1; D is uncertain. V shed 2 bases and J shed 0 bases, with 8 bases lying between them. Germline V gives CDR1 MNHEY, CDR2 SVGAGI. The CDR3 is 15 amino acids. The DNA for the CDR3 is TGTGCCAGCAGTTACATGAGGAGCTCCTACAATGAGCAGTTCTTC. It codes for CASSYMRSSYNEQFF.

The chain recombines TRBV5-1 with TRBJ2-1; D is perhaps TRBD2 (5 bases). Trimming removed 1 base at V and 5 bases at J, with 10 bases between. The CDR3 length is 14 residues. Germline-derived CDR1 and CDR2 are SGHRS and YFSETQ. This CDR3 reads CASSLSGRNNEQFF. In DNA, the CDR3 is TGCGCCAGCAGCTTGAGCGGACGCAACAATGAGCAGTTCTTC.

The count of this clone is one. Within the sample, other DNA sequences also encode this same CDR3. The V call is TRBV7-2, the J call TRBJ1-2, with unresolved D. CDR1 is SGHTA and CDR2 is FQGNSA in the germline V gene. The V and J ends lost 1 base and 3 bases respectively, with 6 bases between them. This CDR3 is built from 13 residues. The CDR3 protein is CASSLDSHYGYTF. CDR3 coding DNA: TGTGCCAGCAGCTTAGACAGTCACTATGGCTACACCTTC.

The chain couples TRBV5-1 to TRBJ1-1; no reliable D call. The CDR3 runs 13 residues. The V gene lost 4 bases and the J gene lost 4 bases, with 11 bases spanning the gap. Germline-derived CDR1 and CDR2 are SGHRS and YFSETQ. The CDR3 nucleotides are TGCGCCAGCAGCGGATATCAGTTCACTGAAGCTTTCTTT. Amino acid sequence: CASSGYQFTEAFF.

The J gene is TRBJ2-3, the V gene TRBV19; TRBD1 aligns across 8 bases. The germline V gene has CDR1 LNHDA and CDR2 SQIVND (reference sequence). The ends lost 1 base at V and 3 bases at J; junction bases unmatched: 6. The CDR3 runs 16 residues. DNA of the CDR3: TGTGCCAGTAGTATAGGTACAGGGGGAATGACAGATACGCAGTATTTT. This codes for CASSIGTGGMTDTQYF.

The chain is built from TRBV7-6 and TRBJ1-2; D may be TRBD1 (6 bases). The V and J ends lost 1 base and 8 bases respectively, with 14 bases between them. From germline, CDR1 is SGHVS and CDR2 FNYEAQ. This CDR3 comprises 14 residues. In nucleotides, the CDR3 is TGTGCCAGCAGCTTAGGGCCAGGGGTGGAGGGCTACACCTTC. Residues: CASSLGPGVEGYTF.

The rearrangement joins TRBV6-6 to TRBJ2-7; no clear D. This CDR3 region has 13 residues. V was trimmed by 2 bases and J by 2 bases, leaving 7 bases between them. In germline, CDR1 is MNHNY, CDR2 SVGAGI (reference sequence). As DNA, the CDR3 is TGTGCCAGCAGTTACGGGGTCCCCTACGAGCAGTACTTC. Amino acids: CASSYGVPYEQYF.

The chain has TRBV6-5 and TRBJ2-1; D is unresolved. The ends were cut back, 8 bases at V and 4 bases at J, with 15 bases in the middle. This CDR3 is built from 14 residues. CDR1 MNHEY and CDR2 SVGAGI come from the germline V gene. The CDR3 protein is CASGRAETYNEQFF. The CDR3 DNA follows: TGTGCCAGCGGTAGGGCGGAGACGTACAATGAGCAGTTCTTC.

As for this clone: Distinct nucleotide sequences in the sample also encode this CDR3. V and J are TRBV9 and TRBJ2-1; 8 nucleotides agree with TRBD1. This CDR3 is 14 amino acids long. The V gene's germline CDR1 is SGDLS and CDR2 YYNGEE. V shed 2 bases, J shed 9 bases, and the junction held 7 bases outside the gene matches. This CDR3 is CASSVGQGSGEQFF. The CDR3 DNA reads as TGTGCCAGCAGCGTTGGACAGGGCAGCGGTGAGCAGTTCTTC.

The rearrangement joins TRBV28 to TRBJ1-1; unclear D gene. CDR1 and CDR2 from the germline V gene are MDHEN and SYDVKM. V dropped 3 bases and J dropped 8 bases, with 16 bases sitting between them. The CDR3 loop spans 14 amino acids. The CDR3 coding sequence is TGTGCCAGCAGTTTTAGGCAGGCCCGCCGGGAAGCTTTCTTT. Translation: CASSFRQARREAFF.